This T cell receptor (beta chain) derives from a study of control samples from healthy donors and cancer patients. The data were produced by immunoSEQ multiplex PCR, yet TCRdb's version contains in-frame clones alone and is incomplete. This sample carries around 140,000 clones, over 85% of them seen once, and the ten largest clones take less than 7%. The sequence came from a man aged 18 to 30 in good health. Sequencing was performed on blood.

CDR3 sequence: CASSQVMTTNTGELFF. In nucleotides, the CDR3 is TGTGCCAGCAGCCAAGTCATGACCACCAACACCGGGGAGCTGTTTTTT. The rearrangement uses TRBV4-2 and TRBJ2-2; no definite D call. Per germline, CDR1 LGHNA and CDR2 YNFKEQ. V lost 1 base and J lost 2, with 11 bases in between. The CDR3 has 16 amino acids.